The TCR beta chain under discussion was sequenced for a study of response to subunit inactivated influenza vaccine. As to this clonotype: What it recognizes is unknown.

One entry per CDR3 protein, called by TCRdb with MiXCR from the RT-PCR reads. The sample contains 500,000 to 550,000 distinct CDR3 sequences, approximately 22% of which appear only once. Study-level findings and limits: The authors suggested that every seasonal influenza vaccination recruits few new T cells.

CDR1 is SGHTA, CDR2 FQGNSA, per germline. Trimming took 6 bases from V and 0 from J, leaving 18 bases between them. The CDR3 consists of 17 residues. This same sample was also part of a study on T cells expressing NK-cell markers. Turning to that study: The authors made TCR beta cDNA libraries by 5'RACE template switching. This switching added a universal primer site and UMIs. Eight donors were sequenced, seven testing HCMV-seropositive and one testing seronegative. Only alpha-beta TCR T cells were sorted in several experiments, using an anti-gamma-delta TCR antibody. Similarly, these clonotypes led the CD3+CD56-NKG2C+ fraction as well in four donors.

The gene calls are TRBV7-2 and TRBJ1-5; D call uncertain. The clonotype comes from a man aged 50-59 years who received an inactivated influenza vaccine. Sequenced here: CD4+ T cells sorted from PBMCs, sampled roughly 13 days after vaccination. The CDR3 sequence: CASSLQNGRISNQPQHF. The CDR3 region has the DNA TGTGCCAGCAGTCTCCAAAATGGACGGATTAGCAATCAGCCCCAGCATTTT. Full variable domain (rest looked up from reference TRBV7-2 and TRBJ1-5): GAGVSQSPSNKVTEKGKDVELRCDPISGHTALYWYRQSLGQGLEFLIYFQGNSAPDKSGLPSDRFSAERTGGSVSTLTIQRTQQEDSAVYLCASSLQNGRISNQPQHFGDGTRLSIL.